This TCR beta chain was captured in a study of CXCR3-negative and CXCR3-positive naive CD8 T cells. CD8+ T cell subsets were each sorted in triplicate, more than 250,000 cells apiece. Naive CD8+ T lymphocytes were specified as CD45RO-CCR7+CD27+CD95-. CDR3 length equals 11 residues. The V gene's germline CDR1 is SGHNT and CDR2 YENEEA. UMI labels and 5' RACE were used to prepare the TRB cDNA libraries. Reprocessing the 5' RACE reads, TCRdb reports a single entry for every CDR3 protein and omits DNA. Here the sample table reports some 22,000 distinct CDR3 sequences. Sequencing input: naive CXCR3- CD8+ T cells from blood. Subset defined: CD45RO-CCR7+CD27+CD95- naive CD8+ T cells lacking CXCR3 (TNR3-). The J gene is TRBJ2-7, the V gene TRBV11-3. The sequence came from a human donor in good health. Some clones in this sample may be carry-over from other donors' samples. CDR3 loop: CASSDFYEQYF.